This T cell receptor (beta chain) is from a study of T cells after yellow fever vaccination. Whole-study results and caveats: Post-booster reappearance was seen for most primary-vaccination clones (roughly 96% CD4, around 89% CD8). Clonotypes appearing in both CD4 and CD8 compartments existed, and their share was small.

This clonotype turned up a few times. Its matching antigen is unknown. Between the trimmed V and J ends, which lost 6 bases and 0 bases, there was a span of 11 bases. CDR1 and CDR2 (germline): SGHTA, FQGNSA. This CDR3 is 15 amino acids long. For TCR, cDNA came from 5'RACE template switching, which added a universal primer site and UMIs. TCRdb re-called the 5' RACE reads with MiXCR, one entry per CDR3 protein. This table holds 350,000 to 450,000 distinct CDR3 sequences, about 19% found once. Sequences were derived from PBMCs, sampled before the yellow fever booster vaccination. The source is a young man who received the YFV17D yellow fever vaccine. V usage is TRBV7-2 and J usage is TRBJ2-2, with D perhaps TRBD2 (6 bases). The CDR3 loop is CASRPGLTNTGELFF. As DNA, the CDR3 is TGTGCCAGCAGACCGGGACTGACGAACACCGGGGAGCTGTTTTTT.